These 14 T cell receptor beta chains were all obtained from the same sample, sequenced in a study of CD8+ T cells in alopecia areata. Extracted from the samples, RNA was reverse transcribed into cDNA to serve as the sequencing template. Repertoires were generated with immunoSEQ multiplex PCR, while TCRdb's copy carries only in-frame clones and drops some. The sample includes about 180,000 clones, around 63% of them seen just once. This sample comprised CD4+ T cells sorted from blood, obtained at week 0. The source is a human donor with alopecia areata.

This rearrangement joins TRBV29-1 to TRBJ1-1; D is ambiguous. V dropped 7 bases and J dropped 0 bases, with 18 bases sitting between them. The length of the CDR3 is 15 residues. Germline V lookup: CDR1 SQVTM, CDR2 ANQGSEA. CDR3 sequence reads: CSGLRRLDLNTEAFF. CDR3 nucleotide sequence: TGCAGCGGTCTTAGACGGCTAGACCTGAACACTGAAGCTTTCTTT. The whole variable domain, filled in from reference TRBV29-1 and TRBJ1-1, reads SAVISQKPSRDICQRGTSLTIQCQVDSQVTMMFWYRQQPGQSLTLIATANQGSEATYESGFVIDKFPISRPNLTFSTLTVSNMSPEDSSIYLCSGLRRLDLNTEAFFGQGTRLTVV.

The chain employs TRBV5-6 and TRBJ1-2; D remains unclear. This CDR3 spans 13 amino acids. Germline V gene lookup returns CDR1 SGHDT and CDR2 YYEEEE. The V end lost 3 bases, the J end lost 4 bases, and 10 bases lay between the germline ends. The CDR3 region is CASSSPPIYGYTF. The CDR3 DNA reads TGTGCCAGCAGCTCTCCCCCCATCTATGGCTACACCTTC.

The CDR3 region is CASSAQGDGGYTF. DNA for the CDR3: TGTGCCAGCAGTGCTCAGGGGGATGGCGGCTACACCTTC. The chain has TRBV2 and TRBJ1-2; 7 bases fit TRBD1. The V gene's germline CDR1 is SNHLY and CDR2 FYNNEI. V shed 4 bases and J 8 bases; nucleotides not matched to a gene: 7. The CDR3 covers 13 residues.

This chain connects TRBV2 to TRBJ2-7; D gene ambiguous. Deletions cut 2 bases from V and 1 base from J, with 3 bases between. The germline V gene encodes CDR1 SNHLY and CDR2 FYNNEI. The CDR3 has 12 residues. CDR3 nucleotides: TGTGCCAGCAGTGAAAAATCCTACGAGCAGTACTTC. This gives the protein CASSEKSYEQYF.

The V gene is TRBV21-1, the J gene TRBJ1-6; the table assigns TRBD1, which was not confirmed against the DNA. TRBV21-1 is recorded as a pseudogene. This CDR3 has 16 amino acids. CDR3 in amino acids: CASSKLKWTGVSPLHF. CDR3 DNA sequence: TGTGCCAGCAGCAAACTGAAGTGGACAGGGGTTTCACCCCTCCACTTT.

The chain uses TRBV4-3 and TRBJ2-1, with 11 bases that match TRBD2. Germline V gives CDR1 LGHNA, CDR2 YSLEER. V shed 3 bases and J 3 bases; nucleotides not matched to a gene: 10. The CDR3 loop spans 18 amino acids. In DNA, the CDR3 is TGCGCCAGCAGCCAGTCCCCCCCTAGCGGGGGGTTCTACAATGAGCAGTTCTTC. Translating it yields CASSQSPPSGGFYNEQFF.

The CDR3 nucleotides read TGTGCCAGCAGCTTAGCGCTAGGGACAGGGAATTCACCCCTCCACTTT. Amino acids: CASSLALGTGNSPLHF. The chain couples TRBV7-9 to TRBJ1-6; 9 bases map to TRBD1. After removal of 0 bases from V and 7 bases from J, the junction contained 4 bases not matched to a gene. Germline CDR1 SEHNR, CDR2 FQNEAQ (reference sequence). The CDR3 covers 16 residues.

A few counts support this clone. This CDR3 is CSVTESYEQYF. The CDR3 coding sequence is TGCAGCGTGACAGAATCCTACGAGCAGTACTTC. The chain employs TRBV29-1 and TRBJ2-7, with a weak D call TRBD1 (5 bases). Germline CDR1 is SQVTM and CDR2 is ANQGSEA. Trimming took off 6 bases at V and 1 base at J, with 7 bases between the two ends. The CDR3 has 11 amino acids.

The genes are TRBV7-8 and TRBJ2-7, with a tentative D call TRBD1 (5 bases). Germline V CDR1 and CDR2: SGHVS, FQNEAQ. V was pared by 5 bases and J by 13 bases, with 15 bases between. This CDR3 is built from 11 residues. CDR3 sequence reads: CASSQGALSYF. In DNA form, the CDR3 reads TGTGCCAGCAGCCAAGGGGCTCTGTCTTACTTC.

The chain is built from TRBV30 and TRBJ1-1; D perhaps matches TRBD1 (5 bases). Deletions cut 5 bases from V and 4 bases from J, with 11 bases between. The CDR3 totals 12 residues. Germline V CDR1 and CDR2: GTSNPN, SVGIG (reference sequence). CDR3 nucleotides: TGTGCCTGGGAGGGGACGGGCACTGAAGCTTTCTTT. Protein: CAWEGTGTEAFF.

The V call is TRBV7-8, the J call TRBJ2-7; a possible D gene is TRBD1 (6 bases). V dropped 0 bases and J dropped 4 bases, with 7 bases sitting between them. The CDR3 extends over 13 amino acids. Germline V gene lookup returns CDR1 SGHVS and CDR2 FQNEAQ. The CDR3 sequence is CASSLAGQYEQYF. The CDR3 DNA is TGTGCCAGCAGCTTAGCGGGACAATACGAGCAGTACTTC. The complete variable domain, with remaining parts taken from reference TRBV7-8 and TRBJ2-7, reads GAGVSQSPRYKVAKRGQDVALRCDPISGHVSLFWYQQALGQGPEFLTYFQNEAQLDKSGLPSDRFFAERPEGSVSTLKIQRTQQEDSAVYLCASSLAGQYEQYFGPGTRLTVT.

V usage is TRBV29-1 and J usage is TRBJ1-1; possible D gene TRBD1, 5 bases. Germline loops: CDR1 SQVTM, CDR2 ANQGSEA. Trimming stripped 5 bases from V and 11 bases from J, with 15 bases between. The CDR3 totals 11 residues. As DNA, the CDR3 is TGCAGCGTTTCACGGGGCCCCCCGGCTTTCTTT. It is translated as CSVSRGPPAFF.

This clone was seen more than once but under ten times. This chain uses TRBV7-2 with TRBJ2-6, with 8 bases aligning to TRBD1. CDR1 and CDR2 (germline): SGHTA, FQGNSA. Unmatched junction bases numbered 2, after V lost 5 bases and J lost 2 bases. The CDR3 consists of 15 residues. CDR3 sequence: CASSPDRAGANVLTF. The CDR3 DNA is TGTGCCAGCAGCCCGGACAGGGCTGGGGCCAACGTCCTGACTTTC.

The chain uses TRBV11-1 and TRBJ2-2; D is uncertain. V was clipped by 6 bases and J by 6 bases, with 11 bases between them. The CDR3 is made up of 13 amino acids. Germline-derived CDR1 and CDR2 are SGHAT and FQDESV (reference sequence). As DNA, the CDR3 is TGTGCCAGCAGAGACGGCATGTCCGGGGAGCTGTTTTTT. Translating gives CASRDGMSGELFF.